The entry that follows covers one T cell receptor (beta chain) sequence. What it binds is unknown. This sample also contains other DNA sequences that code for the same CDR3. The sample is drawn from a study of long-term antiretroviral therapy in people with HIV. Study-level results: Blood in the study was drawn between the mid-2000s and the late 2010s, possibly under older ART regimens, which may be less effective than current ones.

Run at survey level, the immunoSEQ assay was version v3.0. The protocol was immunoSEQ multiplex PCR, while the TCRdb copy is restricted to in-frame clones and leaves out a portion. The sample has around 25,000 clones, approximately 81% seen once; the top ten hold around 16%. The germline V and J ends were trimmed by 5 bases and 4 bases, with 12 bases remaining between them. Germline loops: CDR1 SEHNR, CDR2 FQNEAQ (reference sequence). The CDR3 has 13 residues. The sequence was collected from a woman aged 18-30 years with HIV. Sample: unsorted PBMCs, taken at the start of antiretroviral therapy, before treatment. The genes are TRBV7-9 and TRBJ2-7, with D possibly matching TRBD1 (5 bases). The CDR3 region is CASSPLDSYEQYF. In DNA form, the CDR3 reads TGTGCCAGCAGCCCCCTTGACAGTTACGAGCAGTACTTC.